The 30 T cell receptor beta chains listed next were all sequenced from one sample in a study of blood T cell repertoires in COVID-19. Only in-frame clones appear in the TCRdb table, and some are missing; sequencing was by immunoSEQ multiplex PCR. This table has some 200,000 clones, 88% appearing once. Sequencing was carried out using PBMCs or T cells enriched from blood (not recorded which). All receptors come from a woman between 25 and 40 years old who had recovered from COVID-19.

The chain combines TRBV5-1 with TRBJ1-1; the D gene is possibly TRBD1 (6 bases). There are 14 residues in the CDR3. Germline values: CDR1 SGHRS, CDR2 YFSETQ. V was pared by 4 bases and J by 3 bases, with 13 bases between. The CDR3 spells CASSVTGRHTEAFF. Written as DNA, the CDR3 is TGCGCCAGCAGCGTGACAGGTAGGCACACTGAAGCTTTCTTT.

The rearrangement links TRBV5-6 to TRBJ1-5; perhaps TRBD1 as D (5 bases). V gave up 4 bases and J gave up 1 base, with 9 bases separating them. Germline values: CDR1 SGHDT, CDR2 YYEEEE. The length of the CDR3 is 14 residues. CDR3 sequence (DNA): TGTGCCAGCAGCCCCAGACAGAGCAATCAGCCCCAGCATTTT. This translates into CASSPRQSNQPQHF.

V usage is TRBV3-1 (or the pseudogene TRBV3-2) and J usage is TRBJ1-1; D is uncertain. Trimming removed 4 bases from V and 2 bases from J, with 11 bases in between. Germline V gives CDR1 LGHDT, CDR2 YNNKEL (reference sequence). This CDR3 is 14 amino acids long. CDR3 nucleotide sequence: TGTGCCAGCAGCCCTCCCCTCAGAAACACTGAAGCTTTCTTT. Its protein product is CASSPPLRNTEAFF.

This chain joins TRBV9 and TRBJ2-5, with 9 nucleotides matching TRBD2. V lost 0 bases, J lost 1 base, and 4 bases stayed unmatched. The germline gives CDR1 SGDLS, CDR2 YYNGEE. This CDR3 contains 16 residues. CDR3 sequence (DNA): TGTGCCAGCAGCGTAGTGCCTAGCGGGATCCAAGAGACCCAGTACTTC. Residues: CASSVVPSGIQETQYF.

CDR3 in amino acids: CAWGVYRGMVYEQFF. The CDR3 coding sequence is TGTGCCTGGGGGGTATACAGGGGTATGGTCTATGAGCAGTTCTTC. The gene calls are TRBV30 and TRBJ2-1; TRBD1 matches 7 bases. The ends lost 5 bases at V and 8 bases at J; junction bases unmatched: 15. The CDR3 length is 15 residues. In germline, CDR1 is GTSNPN, CDR2 SVGIG (reference sequence).

This rearrangement joins TRBV7-9 to TRBJ1-4; 8 bases are shared with TRBD1. The CDR3 totals 15 residues. With V trimmed by 5 bases and J by 5 bases, 7 bases remained unmatched. Germline CDR1 is SEHNR and CDR2 is FQNEAQ (reference sequence). CDR3 DNA sequence: TGTGCCAGCAGCCTCGGACAGGGACGAAATGAAAAACTGTTTTTT. This translates into CASSLGQGRNEKLFF. Full variable domain (remainder filled in from reference TRBV7-9 and TRBJ1-4): DTGVSQNPRHKITKRGQNVTFRCDPISEHNRLYWYRQTLGQGPEFLTYFQNEAQLEKSRLLSDRFSAERPKGSFSTLEIQRTEQGDSAMYLCASSLGQGRNEKLFFGSGTQLSVL.

CDR3: CASSPREGRTDTQYF. DNA of the CDR3: TGTGCCAGCAGCCCCAGGGAAGGGCGCACAGATACGCAGTATTTT. The gene calls are TRBV5-4 and TRBJ2-3; a weak D match, TRBD1 (5 bases). The V end lost 4 bases, the J end lost 1 base, and 13 bases lay between the germline ends. Germline V CDR1 and CDR2: SGHNT, YYREEE (reference sequence). This CDR3 has 15 residues.

The V and J genes are TRBV23-1 and TRBJ1-1; TRBD1 aligns across 7 bases. TRBV23-1 counts as an open reading frame of uncertain function. The CDR3 has 15 residues. Trimming took 2 bases from V and 1 from J; bases not matched to a gene: 4. The CDR3 reads CASSQTRTGNTEAFF. Here the CDR3 DNA reads TGCGCCAGCAGTCAAACCCGGACAGGGAACACTGAAGCTTTCTTT.

V gene TRBV7-2 combines with J gene TRBJ2-2; D is undetermined. The germline CDR1 and CDR2 sequences are SGHTA and FQGNSA. The germline V and J ends were trimmed by 3 bases and 6 bases, with 11 bases remaining between them. This CDR3 has 14 residues. In nucleotides, the CDR3 is TGTGCCAGCAGCTTTCCCCGGGTGGCCGGGGAGCTGTTTTTT. Amino acid sequence: CASSFPRVAGELFF.

J is TRBJ1-2 and V is TRBV6-6; D gene uncertain. The germline CDR1 and CDR2 sequences are MNHNY and SVGAGI (reference sequence). V lost 6 bases and J 2 bases, leaving 10 bases between the germline ends. The length of the CDR3 is 13 residues. The DNA for the CDR3 is TGTGCCAGCAGCAATCAACTAAACTATGGCTACACCTTC. This gives the protein CASSNQLNYGYTF.

The V and J genes are TRBV5-6 and TRBJ1-6, with D unresolved. The CDR3 spans 12 residues. CDR1 is SGHDT, CDR2 YYEEEE, per germline. V lost 0 bases and J lost 10, with 5 bases in between. Written as DNA, the CDR3 is TGTGCCAGCAGCTTGGATAGATCACCCCTCCACTTT. This encodes CASSLDRSPLHF.

The chain combines TRBV5-5 with TRBJ1-1, with 9 bases fitting TRBD1. The CDR3 is made up of 14 amino acids. CDR1 SGHKS and CDR2 YYEKEE come from the germline V gene (reference sequence). V lost 0 bases to trimming and J lost 4 bases; unmatched junction nucleotides: 1. This chain's CDR3 is CASSLGDRVTEAFF. DNA for the CDR3: TGTGCCAGCAGCTTGGGGGACAGGGTCACTGAAGCTTTCTTT. Full variable domain (missing parts from reference TRBV5-5 and TRBJ1-1): DAGVTQSPTHLIKTRGQQVTLRCSPISGHKSVSWYQQVLGQGPQFIFQYYEKEERGRGNFPDRFSARQFPNYSSELNVNALLLGDSALYLCASSLGDRVTEAFFGQGTRLTVV.

V gene TRBV5-5 combines with J gene TRBJ1-3, with 10 nucleotides matching TRBD1. J was trimmed by 1 base and V by 6 bases; bases with no gene match: 16. CDR1 SGHKS and CDR2 YYEKEE come from the germline V gene (reference sequence). CDR3 length: 19 amino acids. CDR3 sequence reads: CASNNARDRGFSSGNTIYF. In DNA form, the CDR3 reads TGTGCCAGCAACAATGCCCGGGACAGGGGTTTTTCGTCTGGAAACACCATATATTTT.

The V call is TRBV7-9, the J call TRBJ1-4; 9 bases align to TRBD1. The germline V gene has CDR1 SEHNR and CDR2 FQNEAQ (reference sequence). The CDR3 runs 18 residues. V shed 4 bases and J 3 bases; nucleotides not matched to a gene: 12. CDR3 sequence reads: CASSSQTGQGHPNEKLFF. CDR3 bases: TGTGCCAGCAGCTCTCAGACGGGACAGGGACATCCTAATGAAAAACTGTTTTTT.

This rearrangement joins TRBV7-3 to TRBJ1-5; maybe TRBD1 (5 bases). Germline CDR1 and CDR2: SGHTA and FQGTGA. The CDR3 runs 13 residues. Trimming took off 2 bases at V and 8 bases at J, with 10 bases between the two ends. The CDR3 is CASSLGGSEPQHF. The CDR3 DNA reads as TGTGCCAGCAGCTTAGGGGGGTCGGAGCCCCAGCATTTT.

The gene calls are TRBV9 and TRBJ1-2; D might be TRBD1 (6 bases). This CDR3 spans 13 amino acids. Germline V CDR1 and CDR2: SGDLS, YYNGEE. V dropped 0 bases and J dropped 4 bases, with 7 bases sitting between them. In DNA form, the CDR3 reads TGTGCCAGCAGCGTAGGGGACATCTATGGCTACACCTTC. Translating it yields CASSVGDIYGYTF.

The chain couples TRBV9 to TRBJ2-3; a weak D match, TRBD1 (5 bases). Germline CDR1 is SGDLS and CDR2 is YYNGEE. Trimming shortened V by 0 bases and J by 0 bases, and 11 bases separated the two germline ends. The CDR3 loop spans 16 amino acids. The CDR3 sequence: CASSVDRFGSTDTQYF. CDR3 in DNA: TGTGCCAGCAGCGTAGACAGGTTCGGAAGCACAGATACGCAGTATTTT.

The DNA for the CDR3 is TGTGCCAGCAGTCCCCCAAGCGCTACTAGGTACCCAGCTTTCTTT. It is translated as CASSPPSATRYPAFF. V gene TRBV6-5 combines with J gene TRBJ1-1; D gene unclear. This CDR3 region has 15 residues. V was trimmed by 5 bases and J by 10 bases, leaving 23 bases between them. Germline CDR1 reads MNHEY; CDR2 reads SVGAGI.

This chain joins TRBV7-3 and TRBJ2-5; D might be TRBD2 (6 bases). From germline, CDR1 is SGHTA and CDR2 FQGTGA. The CDR3 sequence is 14 residues long. Trimming took off 1 base at V and 5 bases at J, with 11 bases between the two ends. Here the CDR3 reads CASSLMPGVETQYF. As DNA, the CDR3 is TGTGCCAGCAGCTTAATGCCGGGAGTGGAGACCCAGTACTTC. The variable domain in full, completed from reference TRBV7-3 and TRBJ2-5, reads GAGVSQTPSNKVTEKGKYVELRCDPISGHTALYWYRQSLGQGPEFLIYFQGTGAADDSGLPNDRFFAVRPEGSVSTLKIQRTERGDSAVYLCASSLMPGVETQYFGPGTRLLVL.

V usage is TRBV4-3 and J usage is TRBJ1-2; D gene ambiguous. V lost 1 base, J lost 4 bases, and 7 bases lay in between. The CDR3 has 13 residues. Germline V gene lookup returns CDR1 LGHNA and CDR2 YSLEER. CDR3 region: CASSQGPVYGYTF. CDR3 sequence (DNA): TGCGCCAGCAGCCAAGGGCCCGTCTATGGCTACACCTTC.

This clone was detected only a few times. V gene TRBV7-2 combines with J gene TRBJ2-1, with D possibly matching TRBD1 (5 bases). This CDR3 comprises 15 residues. Germline CDR1 reads SGHTA; CDR2 reads FQGNSA. The ends were cut back, 5 bases at V and 8 bases at J, with 19 bases in the middle. The CDR3: CASSPGHLGGYEQFF. Here the CDR3 DNA reads TGTGCCAGCAGCCCCGGACACCTTGGCGGCTATGAGCAGTTCTTC.

The V gene is TRBV11-2, the J gene TRBJ1-2; 8 bases align to TRBD1. The CDR3 is 16 amino acids. The V gene's germline CDR1 is SGHAT and CDR2 FQNNGV. With V trimmed by 3 bases and J by 4 bases, 10 bases remained unmatched. CDR3 in DNA: TGTGCCAGCAGCTTGCCTACGGCAGGGGGCGGCTATGGCTACACCTTC. Translation gives CASSLPTAGGGYGYTF.

The chain couples TRBV7-2 to TRBJ1-5, with 11 bases fitting TRBD1. Germline V lookup: CDR1 SGHTA, CDR2 FQGNSA. The trim removed 5 bases at V and 4 bases at J, leaving 4 bases unmatched. The CDR3 runs 15 residues. The chain's CDR3 is CASSEGQGANQPQHF. Written as DNA, the CDR3 is TGTGCCAGCAGCGAAGGACAGGGGGCGAATCAGCCCCAGCATTTT. Full variable domain (rest looked up from reference TRBV7-2 and TRBJ1-5): GAGVSQSPSNKVTEKGKDVELRCDPISGHTALYWYRQSLGQGLEFLIYFQGNSAPDKSGLPSDRFSAERTGGSVSTLTIQRTQQEDSAVYLCASSEGQGANQPQHFGDGTRLSIL.

The sample holds one count of this clone. The genes are TRBV9 and TRBJ2-7; 9 bases line up with TRBD2. Germline CDR1 SGDLS, CDR2 YYNGEE. The CDR3 is made up of 13 amino acids. Trimming cost V 7 bases and J 7 bases; bases outside gene matches: 9. The CDR3 nucleotides are TGTGCCAGCTCGGCGGGGGGGTTGGATGAGCAGTACTTC. Protein sequence: CASSAGGLDEQYF.

The CDR3 DNA sequence: TGCGCCAGCAGCTTGGAAGGGACAGGGTTCCACGAGCAGTACTTC. This translates into CASSLEGTGFHEQYF. V gene TRBV5-1 combines with J gene TRBJ2-7; TRBD1 matches at 9 bases. CDR1 and CDR2 from the germline V gene are SGHRS and YFSETQ. V lost 0 bases and J lost 5; bases outside the gene matches: 6. The CDR3 has 15 amino acids.

The chain uses TRBV7-9 and TRBJ1-6, with 9 bases fitting TRBD1. The CDR3 runs 14 residues. The J segment lost 11 bases and the V segment lost 4 bases, leaving 6 bases of the junction unmatched. Per the germline V gene, CDR1 is SEHNR and CDR2 is FQNEAQ (reference sequence). CDR3 amino acids: CASSSTGGWAPLHF. CDR3 DNA: TGTGCCAGCAGCTCCACAGGGGGCTGGGCACCCCTCCACTTT.

The chain links TRBV9 to TRBJ2-7; no clear D gene. The CDR3 length is 15 residues. Germline assignment: CDR1 SGDLS and CDR2 YYNGEE. The germline V and J ends were trimmed by 4 bases and 0 bases, with 14 bases remaining between them. The chain's CDR3 is CASSLHHSTSYEQYF. The CDR3 DNA reads as TGTGCCAGCAGCCTTCATCATAGCACCTCCTACGAGCAGTACTTC.

The chain carries TRBV5-4 and TRBJ1-2; D gene unclear. The CDR3 length is 15 residues. V was cut by 4 bases and J by 8 bases, with 21 bases left in between. Germline V gives CDR1 SGHNT, CDR2 YYREEE (reference sequence). CDR3 amino acids: CASSPEWREAEGYTF. For the CDR3, the DNA is TGTGCCAGCAGCCCGGAGTGGAGGGAGGCGGAGGGCTACACCTTC.

The chain has TRBV7-2 and TRBJ2-2; D not resolved. CDR1 and CDR2 (germline): SGHTA, FQGNSA. The CDR3 loop spans 14 amino acids. V shed 0 bases and J shed 5 bases, with 7 bases lying between them. The CDR3 sequence is CASSLALQTGELFF. Here the CDR3 DNA reads TGTGCCAGCAGCTTAGCGTTGCAGACCGGGGAGCTGTTTTTT.

The gene calls are TRBV2 and TRBJ2-7; perhaps TRBD2 as D (5 bases). Between the trimmed V and J ends, which lost 5 bases and 2 bases, there was a span of 16 bases. Germline assignment: CDR1 SNHLY and CDR2 FYNNEI. The CDR3 is 15 residues long. This chain's CDR3 is CASSRTKGATYEQYF. The CDR3 region has the DNA TGTGCCAGCAGTCGGACCAAGGGAGCAACCTACGAGCAGTACTTC.